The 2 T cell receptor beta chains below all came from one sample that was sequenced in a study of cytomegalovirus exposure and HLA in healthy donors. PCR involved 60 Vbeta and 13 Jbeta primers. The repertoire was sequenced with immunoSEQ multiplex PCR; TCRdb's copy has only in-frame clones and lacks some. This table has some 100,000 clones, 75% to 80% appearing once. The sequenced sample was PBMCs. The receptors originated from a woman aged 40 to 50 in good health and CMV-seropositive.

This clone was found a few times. The CDR3 loop is CASSASDRNSPLHF. The DNA for the CDR3 is TGTGCCAGCAGCGCCAGTGACAGAAATTCACCCCTCCACTTT. The gene calls are TRBV7-7 and TRBJ1-6; tentative D call: TRBD1 (5 bases). Germline V gene data show CDR1 as SSHAT and CDR2 as FNYEAQ (reference sequence). The CDR3 loop spans 14 amino acids. V lost 5 bases, J lost 7 bases, and 12 bases lay in between.

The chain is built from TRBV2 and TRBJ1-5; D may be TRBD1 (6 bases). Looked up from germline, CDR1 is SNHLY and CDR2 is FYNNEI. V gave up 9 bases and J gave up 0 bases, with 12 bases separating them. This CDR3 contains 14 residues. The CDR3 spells CASTQGYSNQPQHF. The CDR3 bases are TGTGCCAGTACCCAGGGGTATAGCAATCAGCCCCAGCATTTT.